This TCR beta chain was identified in a study of T cells in Graves' hyperthyroidism and ophthalmopathy. This clonotype was seen a handful of times. Amplification yielded TCR beta CDR3 regions, with RNA transcripts as the source. In the first-round RT-PCR of the TCR CDR3, the HTBI primer set was used. Via MiXCR, TCRdb re-called the multiplex PCR reads, giving one row per CDR3 protein. The repertoire holds a few hundred thousand distinct CDR3 sequences, with about a sixth as singletons. CDR3 size: 13 residues. Per the germline V gene, CDR1 is ENHRY and CDR2 is SYGVKD. Germline trimming cut 6 bases from V and 8 bases from J; bases unmatched to any gene: 6.

This rearrangement joins TRBV10-3 to TRBJ2-1, with 8 bases lining up with TRBD2. Input material: blood. The sequence was collected from a woman aged 18-29 years with Graves' hyperthyroidism that later progressed to Graves' ophthalmopathy. CDR3 amino acids: CAISPGGGYEQFF. The CDR3, as DNA: TGTGCCATCAGCCCCGGGGGGGGCTATGAGCAGTTCTTC.